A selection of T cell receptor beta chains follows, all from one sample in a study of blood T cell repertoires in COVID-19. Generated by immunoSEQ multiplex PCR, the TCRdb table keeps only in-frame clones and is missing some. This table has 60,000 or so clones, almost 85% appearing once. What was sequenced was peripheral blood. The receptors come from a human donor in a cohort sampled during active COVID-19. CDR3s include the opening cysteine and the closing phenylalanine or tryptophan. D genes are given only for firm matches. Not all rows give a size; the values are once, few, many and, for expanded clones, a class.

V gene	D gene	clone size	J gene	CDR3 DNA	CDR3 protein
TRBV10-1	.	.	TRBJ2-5	TGCGCCAGCAGTGAGTCGGGGGGACGAGGGGAGACCCAGTACTTC	CASSESGGRGETQYF
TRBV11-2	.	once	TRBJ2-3	TGTGCCAGCAGCTCAGGGTCTGGCACAGATACGCAGTATTTT	CASSSGSGTDTQYF
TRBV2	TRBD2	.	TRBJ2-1	TGTGCCAGCAGTGGTGGGACTACTTACAATGAGCAGTTCTTC	CASSGGTTYNEQFF
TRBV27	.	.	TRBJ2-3	TGTGCCAGCAGTTTTTCAGTCTCAGATACGCAGTATTTT	CASSFSVSDTQYF
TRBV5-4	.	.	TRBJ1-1	TGTGCCAGCAGCGCTGACCTAGGGAACACTGAAGCTTTCTTT	CASSADLGNTEAFF
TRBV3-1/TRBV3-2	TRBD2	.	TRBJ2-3	TGTGCCAGCAGCCAAGGAGGTAGCGGGGGGGCGAGGGATACGCAGTATTTT	CASSQGGSGGARDTQYF
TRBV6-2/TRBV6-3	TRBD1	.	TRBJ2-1	TGTGCCAGCAGTTACCCAGACAGGGTGTATCCTCGCTTCGCTTACAATGAGCAGTTCTTC	CASSYPDRVYPRFAYNEQFF
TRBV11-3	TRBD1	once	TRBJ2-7	TGTGCCAGCAGCTTAGAGGTGGGACAGCACTACGAGCAGTACTTC	CASSLEVGQHYEQYF
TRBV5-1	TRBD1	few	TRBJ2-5	TGCGCCAGCACCCCAGGGGGCGCGGGAGAGACCCAGTACTTC	CASTPGGAGETQYF
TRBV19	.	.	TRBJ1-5	TGTGCCAGTAGTATAGGACAGGTTATCAATCAGCCCCAGCATTTT	CASSIGQVINQPQHF
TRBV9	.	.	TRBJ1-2	TGTGCCAGCAGCCCCCTGACAGCTAACTATGGCTACACCTTC	CASSPLTANYGYTF
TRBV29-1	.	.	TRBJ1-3	TGCAGCGTTGGAGGAGGGTCTGGAAACACCATATATTTT	CSVGGGSGNTIYF
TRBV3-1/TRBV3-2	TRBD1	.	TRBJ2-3	TGTGCCAGCAGCCAAGATCGTGGACAGGGGGTTAGCACAGATACGCAGTATTTT	CASSQDRGQGVSTDTQYF
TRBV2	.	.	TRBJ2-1	TGTGCCAGCAGTGGACGGGGGATCTACAATGAGCAGTTCTTC	CASSGRGIYNEQFF
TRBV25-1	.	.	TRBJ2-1	TGTGCCAGCAGTGATACGCGGGTCCCCTACAATGAGCAGTTCTTC	CASSDTRVPYNEQFF
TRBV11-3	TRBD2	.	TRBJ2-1	TGTGCCAGCAGCTTAGTGGGCGGGGGGGCCACCAATGAGCAGTTCTTC	CASSLVGGGATNEQFF
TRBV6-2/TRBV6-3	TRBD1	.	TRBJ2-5	TGTGCCAGCAGCGAAGCACAGGGGTGGGGAGAGACCCAGTACTTC	CASSEAQGWGETQYF
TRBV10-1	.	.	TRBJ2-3	TGCGCCAGCAGTGAGGGTGGGAGGCCAGATACGCAGTATTTT	CASSEGGRPDTQYF
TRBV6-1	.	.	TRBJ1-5	TGTGCCAGCAGTGAATCGCACAGGGATCAGCCCCAGCATTTT	CASSESHRDQPQHF
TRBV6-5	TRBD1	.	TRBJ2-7	TGTGCCAGCAGTATAACAGGGGGTAGCTACGAGCAGTACTTC	CASSITGGSYEQYF
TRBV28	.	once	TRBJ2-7	TGTGCCAGCAGTCCCACATACGAGCAGTACTTC	CASSPTYEQYF
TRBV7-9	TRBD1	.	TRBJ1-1	TGTGCCAGCAGCGTTGGACAGGGAATGAACACTGAAGCTTTCTTT	CASSVGQGMNTEAFF
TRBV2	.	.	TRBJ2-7	TGTGCCAGCAGTCGACAGGAATACGAGCAGTACTTC	CASSRQEYEQYF
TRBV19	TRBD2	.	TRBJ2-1	TGTGCCAGTAGTATCGGGGGGGGGTGGTTCTTC	CASSIGGGWFF
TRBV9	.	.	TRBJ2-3	TGTGCCAGCAGCGTGCTACTAGCCGGCGCAGATACGCAGTATTTT	CASSVLLAGADTQYF
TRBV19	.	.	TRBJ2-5	TGTGCCAGTACTCCCCGGGACTCATTGAAAGAGACCCAGTACTTC	CASTPRDSLKETQYF
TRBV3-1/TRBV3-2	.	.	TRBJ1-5	TGTGCCAGCAGCCAAGATTATCGGGGCAATCAGCCCCAGCATTTT	CASSQDYRGNQPQHF
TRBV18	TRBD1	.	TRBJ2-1	TGTGCCAGCTCCCCACGGACAGGGCGAGGAGGGGGGGAGCAGTTCTTC	CASSPRTGRGGGEQFF
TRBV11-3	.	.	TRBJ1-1	TGTGCCAGCAGCTTAGTTCCGGGAGGCGCTTTCTTT	CASSLVPGGAFF
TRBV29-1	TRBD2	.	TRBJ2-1	TGCAGCGTCAGCGGGGGAGGCTACAATGAGCAGTTCTTC	CSVSGGGYNEQFF
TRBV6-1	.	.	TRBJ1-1	TGTGCCAGCAGTGAAGCGCTTCCTGGGGGGTCGGACACTGAAGCTTTCTTT	CASSEALPGGSDTEAFF
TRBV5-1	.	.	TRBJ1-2	TGCGCCAGCAGTCTCACAGGTGGGAAGGGCTACACCTTC	CASSLTGGKGYTF
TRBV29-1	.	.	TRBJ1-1	TGCAGCGTTGTCGAAGGGGTGAACACTGAAGCTTTCTTT	CSVVEGVNTEAFF
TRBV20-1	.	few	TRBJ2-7	TGCAGTGCTAGTCGACAGTTCAACGAGCAGTACTTC	CSASRQFNEQYF
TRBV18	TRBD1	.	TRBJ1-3	TGTGCCAGCTCACCCAGGTCGGGACAGGTTTACTCTGGAAACACCATATATTTT	CASSPRSGQVYSGNTIYF
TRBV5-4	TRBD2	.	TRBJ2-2	TGTGCCAGCAGCTTAGGACTAGCGGGAGTCGGGGAGCTGTTTTTT	CASSLGLAGVGELFF